The entry below describes one T cell receptor (beta chain). The antigen is not known. The germline gene is not matched at one end of the junction; a read error may be the cause. This entry belongs to a study of T-cell memory formation after mild COVID-19. Study observations and caveats: Memory cells collected pre-infection included some clones that later responded, suggesting cross-reactive memory joined. While clones contracting from day 15 to 85 were balanced between CD4 and CD8, later expanders leaned CD4+.

MiXCR was run by TCRdb on the 5' RACE reads, yielding one entry per CDR3 protein. In the table there are 400,000 to 550,000 distinct CDR3 sequences, around 25% of which are singletons. The CDR3 totals 14 residues. The chain joins TRBV12-3 or TRBV12-4 to TRBJ2-1; 11 positions match TRBD2. Sequencing was performed on PBMCs or a T cell subset sorted from them (not recorded which). This clonotype was obtained from an adult woman who had mild COVID-19 (a few samples of this study predate the infection). Cell type and time point are not known. The chain's CDR3 is CASSLGSGRALVSF. In DNA form, the CDR3 reads TGTGCCAGCAGTTTAGGTAGCGGGAGGGCCCTTGTGTCCTTC.